Presented here are 4 T cell receptor beta chains from one specimen sequenced in a study of T-cell memory formation after mild COVID-19. TCRdb itself ran the 5' RACE reads through MiXCR, one entry per CDR3 protein. Of approximately 440,000 distinct CDR3 sequences in the sample, about 20% were seen once. The sequencing input was PBMCs or a T cell subset sorted from them (not recorded which). These receptors all stem from an adult woman who had mild COVID-19 (a few samples of this study predate the infection). Cell type and time point are not known.

The chain couples TRBV5-1 to TRBJ2-7, with 8 bases that match TRBD2. The CDR3 totals 15 residues. Germline V gives CDR1 SGHRS, CDR2 YFSETQ. V trimming: 3 bases; J trimming: 3 bases; junction bases outside the gene matches: 8. The CDR3: CASSSETGGHYEQYF. CDR3 DNA sequence: TGCGCCAGCAGCTCGGAGACGGGGGGGCACTACGAGCAGTACTTC.

The J gene is TRBJ1-1, the V gene TRBV18; 9 positions agree with TRBD1. Germline trimming cut 2 bases from V and 0 bases from J; bases unmatched to any gene: 7. CDR1 is KGHSH and CDR2 is LQKENI in the germline V gene. CDR3 length equals 17 residues. The CDR3 region has the DNA TGTGCCAGCTCACCAGCGGGACAGGGACTAATGAACACTGAAGCTTTCTTT. Protein sequence: CASSPAGQGLMNTEAFF.

This chain joins TRBV4-1 and TRBJ2-7, with 8 bases that match TRBD2. Germline V lookup: CDR1 MGHRA, CDR2 YSYEKL. V shed 5 bases, J shed 2 bases, and the junction held 14 bases outside the gene matches. This CDR3 is 17 amino acids long. The CDR3 loop reads CASSSPLGAGDPYEQYF. In DNA form, the CDR3 reads TGCGCCAGCAGCAGCCCGTTGGGAGCGGGGGACCCCTACGAGCAGTACTTC.

This sequence joins TRBV24-1 and TRBJ2-7; 11 nucleotides align to TRBD2. The CDR3 runs 19 residues. Trimming at V came to 2 bases and at J to 3 bases, leaving 14 bases not matched to a gene. The germline gives CDR1 KGHDR, CDR2 SFDVKD. The CDR3 protein is CATSDSRTSGSMTHYEQYF. The CDR3 DNA sequence: TGTGCCACCAGTGATTCCCGTACTAGCGGGAGTATGACCCACTACGAGCAGTACTTC.